Below are 3 T cell receptor beta chains sequenced from a single sample in a study of T cell responses to AZD1222 COVID-19 vaccine. TCRdb's copy holds only in-frame clones and misses some; the assay was immunoSEQ multiplex PCR. Seen here are some 140,000 clones, under 95% observed once, and the top ten hold approximately 17%. The sample here was peripheral blood, taken on day 0 of AZD1222 vaccination. All receptors come from an adult in good health.

The chain couples TRBV5-1 to TRBJ1-2; no clear D gene. Trimming removed 7 bases at V and 6 bases at J, with 16 bases between. Germline V lookup: CDR1 SGHRS, CDR2 YFSETQ. CDR3 length equals 13 residues. The chain's CDR3 is CASQDALGDGYTF. For the CDR3, the DNA is TGCGCCAGCCAAGACGCTCTGGGTGATGGCTACACCTTC.

This clone was seen just once. This chain uses TRBV19 with TRBJ1-1; D remains unclear. The CDR3 consists of 12 residues. Looked up from germline, CDR1 is LNHDA and CDR2 is SQIVND (reference sequence). The V end was cut by 6 bases, the J end by 7 bases, with 12 bases between. CDR3 residues: CASSPLGGEAFF. CDR3 bases: TGTGCCAGTAGCCCTTTAGGCGGTGAAGCTTTCTTT.

On this clone itself: At the DNA level, this CDR3 is encoded by other sequences in the same sample as well. The chain employs TRBV2 and TRBJ1-1, with a tentative D call TRBD1 (5 bases). Trimming pared 6 bases from V and 1 base from J, leaving 9 bases between. From germline, CDR1 is SNHLY and CDR2 FYNNEI. CDR3 length: 13 residues. CDR3 amino acids: CASSGQPNTEAFF. The CDR3 bases are TGTGCCAGCAGCGGACAACCGAACACTGAAGCTTTCTTT.